This TCR beta chain was profiled in a study of human T cells and chemical hapten exposure. This clonotype was seen a few times. Time point here: patch test 2, 6 weeks after DPC sensitization. Treatment of the sample: therapeutic diphenylcyclopropenone sensitization with weekly scalp DPC. Donors were 18 to 70-year-old alopecia patients suitable for DPC. TCRdb recomputed calls from the RACE reads with MiXCR, one row per CDR3 protein. The table lists a few hundred thousand distinct CDR3 sequences, just under 6.5% of them singletons, with over 5.5% in the top ten. This material consisted of whole blood, taken in connection with sensitization to the hapten diphenylcyclopropenone (DPC). The source is a woman aged 18 to 35 with alopecia areata. Some clones in this sample may be carry-over from other donors' samples.

The CDR3 here is CASSSGSGGMDSNQPQHF. DNA for the CDR3: TGTGCCAGCAGCTCCGGTAGCGGGGGGATGGATAGCAATCAGCCCCAGCATTTT. The chain recombines TRBV7-2 with TRBJ1-5, with a tentative D call TRBD1 (5 bases). Trimming pared 4 bases from V and 0 bases from J, leaving 19 bases between. The germline gives CDR1 SGHTA, CDR2 FQGNSA. The CDR3 sequence is 18 residues long.